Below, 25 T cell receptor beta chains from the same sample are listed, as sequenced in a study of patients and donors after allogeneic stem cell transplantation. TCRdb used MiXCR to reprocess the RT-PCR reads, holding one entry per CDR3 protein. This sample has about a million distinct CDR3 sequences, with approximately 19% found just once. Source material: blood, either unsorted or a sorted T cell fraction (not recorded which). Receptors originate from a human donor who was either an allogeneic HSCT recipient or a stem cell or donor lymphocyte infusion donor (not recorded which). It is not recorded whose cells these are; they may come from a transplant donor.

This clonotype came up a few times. The CDR3 DNA is TGCAGTGCTTCCTTTATGGGTGCCGGAAACACCATATATTTT. Translated: CSASFMGAGNTIYF. The genes are TRBV20-1 and TRBJ1-3; D uncertain. The V gene lost 5 bases and the J gene lost 4 bases, with 15 bases spanning the gap. CDR1 and CDR2 (germline): DFQATT, SNEGSKA (reference sequence). The CDR3 extends over 14 amino acids.

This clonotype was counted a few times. The CDR3 DNA follows: TGTGCCAGCAGCCTCCAGGGGGGAACGGTCGGCAATCAGCCCCAGCATTTT. This sequence encodes CASSLQGGTVGNQPQHF. The chain combines TRBV5-5 with TRBJ1-5, with 7 bases that match TRBD1. After removal of 4 bases from V and 2 bases from J, the junction contained 12 bases not matched to a gene. This CDR3 comprises 17 residues. Germline CDR1 and CDR2: SGHKS and YYEKEE (reference sequence).

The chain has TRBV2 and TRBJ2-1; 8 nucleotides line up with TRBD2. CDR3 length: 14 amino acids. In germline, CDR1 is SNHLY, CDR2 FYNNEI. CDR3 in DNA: TGTGCGAACAGCATGACTAGCGCCTTCAATGAGCAGTTCTTC. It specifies CANSMTSAFNEQFF.

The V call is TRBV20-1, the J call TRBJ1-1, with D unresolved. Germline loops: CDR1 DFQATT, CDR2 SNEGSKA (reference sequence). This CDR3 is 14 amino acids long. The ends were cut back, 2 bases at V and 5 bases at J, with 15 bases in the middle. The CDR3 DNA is TGCAGTGCTAGACAACGCGACTTAGGGACTGAAGCTTTCTTT. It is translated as CSARQRDLGTEAFF.

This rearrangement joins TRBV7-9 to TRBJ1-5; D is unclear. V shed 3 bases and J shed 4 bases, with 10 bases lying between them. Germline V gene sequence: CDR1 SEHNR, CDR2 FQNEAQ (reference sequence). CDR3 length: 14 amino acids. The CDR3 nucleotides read TGTGCCAGCAGCTTCGAAAACAGAAATCAGCCCCAGCATTTT. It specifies CASSFENRNQPQHF.

The CDR3 region is CAIRRQGGDTEAFF. The DNA of the CDR3 is TGTGCCATCAGGCGACAGGGCGGAGACACTGAAGCTTTCTTT. The chain carries TRBV10-3 and TRBJ1-1, with TRBD1 matching 7 bases. The CDR3 length is 14 residues. V dropped 6 bases and J dropped 3; count of bases not matched to a gene: 7. CDR1 ENHRY and CDR2 SYGVKD come from the germline V gene.

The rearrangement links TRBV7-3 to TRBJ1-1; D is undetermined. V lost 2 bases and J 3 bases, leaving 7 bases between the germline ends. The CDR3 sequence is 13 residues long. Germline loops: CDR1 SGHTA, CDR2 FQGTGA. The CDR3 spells CASSLEHDTEAFF. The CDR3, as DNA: TGTGCCAGCAGCTTAGAACACGACACTGAAGCTTTCTTT.

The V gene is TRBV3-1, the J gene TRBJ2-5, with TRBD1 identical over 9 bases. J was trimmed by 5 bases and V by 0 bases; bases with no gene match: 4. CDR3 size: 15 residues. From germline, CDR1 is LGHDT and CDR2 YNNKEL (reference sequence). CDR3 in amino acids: CASSQETGGSETQYF. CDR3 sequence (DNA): TGTGCCAGCAGCCAAGAGACAGGGGGTTCTGAGACCCAGTACTTC.

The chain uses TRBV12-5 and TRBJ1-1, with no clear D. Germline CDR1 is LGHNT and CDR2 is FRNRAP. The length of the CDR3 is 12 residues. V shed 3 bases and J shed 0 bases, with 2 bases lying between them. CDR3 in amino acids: CASGFMNTEAFF. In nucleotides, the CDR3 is TGTGCTAGTGGTTTCATGAACACTGAAGCTTTCTTT.

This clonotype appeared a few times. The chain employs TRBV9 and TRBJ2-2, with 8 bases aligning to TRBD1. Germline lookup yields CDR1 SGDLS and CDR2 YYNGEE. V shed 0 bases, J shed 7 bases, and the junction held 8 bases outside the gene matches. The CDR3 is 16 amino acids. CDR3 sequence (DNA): TGTGCCAGCAGCGTAGGGGTCAGACAGGGGCTCGGGGAGCTGTTTTTT. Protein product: CASSVGVRQGLGELFF.

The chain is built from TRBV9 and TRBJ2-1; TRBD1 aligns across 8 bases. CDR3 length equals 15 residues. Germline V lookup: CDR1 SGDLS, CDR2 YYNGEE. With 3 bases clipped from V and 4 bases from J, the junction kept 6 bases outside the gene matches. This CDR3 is CASSATGGTYNEQFF. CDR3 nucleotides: TGTGCCAGCAGCGCCACAGGGGGTACTTACAATGAGCAGTTCTTC.

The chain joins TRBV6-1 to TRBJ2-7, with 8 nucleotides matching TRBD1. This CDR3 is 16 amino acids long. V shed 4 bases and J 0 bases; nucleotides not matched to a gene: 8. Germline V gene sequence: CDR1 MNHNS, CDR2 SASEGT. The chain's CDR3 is CASSGNPGGLSYEQYF. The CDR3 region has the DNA TGTGCCAGCAGTGGAAACCCAGGGGGCCTCTCCTACGAGCAGTACTTC.

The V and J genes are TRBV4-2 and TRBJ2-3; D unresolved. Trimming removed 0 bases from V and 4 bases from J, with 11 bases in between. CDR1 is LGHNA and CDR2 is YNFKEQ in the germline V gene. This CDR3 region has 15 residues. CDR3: CASSQDPQSSDTQYF. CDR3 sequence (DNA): TGTGCCAGCAGCCAAGACCCTCAGTCATCAGATACGCAGTATTTT.

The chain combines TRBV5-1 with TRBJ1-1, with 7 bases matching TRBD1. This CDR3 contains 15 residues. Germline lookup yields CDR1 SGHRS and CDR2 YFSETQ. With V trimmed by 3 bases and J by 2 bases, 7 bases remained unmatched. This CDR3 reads CASSWATGTNTEAFF. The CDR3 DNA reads TGCGCCAGCAGCTGGGCGACAGGGACAAACACTGAAGCTTTCTTT.

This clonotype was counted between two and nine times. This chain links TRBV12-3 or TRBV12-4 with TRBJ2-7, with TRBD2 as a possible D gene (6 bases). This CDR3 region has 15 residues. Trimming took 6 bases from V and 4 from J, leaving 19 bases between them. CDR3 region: CASSLTVGGRYEQYF. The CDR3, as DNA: TGTGCCAGCAGCCTTACTGTGGGGGGTAGGTACGAGCAGTACTTC.

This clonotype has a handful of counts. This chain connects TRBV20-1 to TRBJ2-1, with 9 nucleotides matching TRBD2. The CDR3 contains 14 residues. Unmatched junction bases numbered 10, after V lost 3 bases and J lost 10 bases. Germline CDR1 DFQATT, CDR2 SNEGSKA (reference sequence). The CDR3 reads CSARPLRLADEQFF. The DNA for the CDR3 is TGCAGTGCTAGGCCCCTCCGACTAGCGGACGAGCAGTTCTTC.

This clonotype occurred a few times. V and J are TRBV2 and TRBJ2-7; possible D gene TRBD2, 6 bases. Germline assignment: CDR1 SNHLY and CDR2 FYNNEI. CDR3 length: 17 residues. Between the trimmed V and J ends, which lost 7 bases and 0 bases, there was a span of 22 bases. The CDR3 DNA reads TGTGCCAGCAAGAACAGACTATCGCAGCGGGCCTCCTACGAGCAGTACTTC. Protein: CASKNRLSQRASYEQYF.

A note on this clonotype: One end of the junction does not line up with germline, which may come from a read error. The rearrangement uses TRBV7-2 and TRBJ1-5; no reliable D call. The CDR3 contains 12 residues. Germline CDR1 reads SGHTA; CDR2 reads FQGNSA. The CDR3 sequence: CASSSSNRPQHF. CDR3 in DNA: TGTGCCAGCAGCTCCTCGAATCGGCCCCAGCATTTT.

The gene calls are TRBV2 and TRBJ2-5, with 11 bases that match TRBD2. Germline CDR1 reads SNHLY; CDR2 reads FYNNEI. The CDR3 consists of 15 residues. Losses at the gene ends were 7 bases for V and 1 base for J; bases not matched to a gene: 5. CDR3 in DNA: TGTGCCAGCAAACTAGCGGGGGCGCCCCAAGAGACCCAGTACTTC. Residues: CASKLAGAPQETQYF.

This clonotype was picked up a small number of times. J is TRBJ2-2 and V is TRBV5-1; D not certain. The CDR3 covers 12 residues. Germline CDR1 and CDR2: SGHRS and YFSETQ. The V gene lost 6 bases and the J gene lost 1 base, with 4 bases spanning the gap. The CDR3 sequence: CASKENTGELFF. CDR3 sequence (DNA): TGCGCCAGCAAAGAGAACACCGGGGAGCTGTTTTTT.

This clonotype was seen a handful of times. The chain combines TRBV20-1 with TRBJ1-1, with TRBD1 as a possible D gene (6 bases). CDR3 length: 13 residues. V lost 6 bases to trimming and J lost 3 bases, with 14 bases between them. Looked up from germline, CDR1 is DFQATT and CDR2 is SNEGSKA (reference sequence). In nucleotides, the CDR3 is TGCAGTGCGCGGAAGGAGGGGGACACTGAAGCTTTCTTT. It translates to CSARKEGDTEAFF.

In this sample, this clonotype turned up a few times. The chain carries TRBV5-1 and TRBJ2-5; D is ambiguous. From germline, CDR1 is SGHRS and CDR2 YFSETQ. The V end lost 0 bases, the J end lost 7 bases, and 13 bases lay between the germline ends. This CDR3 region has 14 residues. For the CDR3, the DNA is TGCGCCAGCAGCTTGGACCACTCAACGATGACCCAGTACTTC. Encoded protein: CASSLDHSTMTQYF.

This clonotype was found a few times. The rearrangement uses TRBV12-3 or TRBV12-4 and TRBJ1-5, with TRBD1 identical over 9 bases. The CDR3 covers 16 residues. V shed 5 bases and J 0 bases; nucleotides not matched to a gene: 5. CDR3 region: CASSSRDRASNQPQHF. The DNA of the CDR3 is TGTGCCAGCAGTAGCCGGGACAGGGCTAGCAATCAGCCCCAGCATTTT.

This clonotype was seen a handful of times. This CDR3 reads CSASAGQGAFYEQYF. As DNA, the CDR3 is TGCAGTGCTAGCGCCGGACAGGGGGCTTTTTACGAGCAGTACTTC. The chain carries TRBV20-1 and TRBJ2-7; TRBD1 aligns across 11 bases. Germline V gene lookup returns CDR1 DFQATT and CDR2 SNEGSKA (reference sequence). The CDR3 extends over 15 amino acids. Trimming cost V 3 bases and J 4 bases; bases outside gene matches: 8.

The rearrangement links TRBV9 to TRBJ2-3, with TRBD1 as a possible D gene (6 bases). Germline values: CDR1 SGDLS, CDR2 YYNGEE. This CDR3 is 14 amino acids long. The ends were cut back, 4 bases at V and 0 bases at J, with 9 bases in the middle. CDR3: CASSIDRSTDTQYF. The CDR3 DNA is TGTGCCAGCAGCATCGACAGGAGCACAGATACGCAGTATTTT.